One T cell receptor beta chain is described in this entry. CDR3 size: 13 residues. Trimming took off 8 bases at V and 7 bases at J, with 18 bases between the two ends. Germline V CDR1 and CDR2: MNHEY, SMNVEV (reference sequence). These data originate in a study of graft-versus-host responses after intestinal transplantation. Sequencing was performed with immunoSEQ multiplex PCR; in TCRdb, only in-frame clones are kept and a portion is missing. The sample includes fewer than 100,000 clones, about 84% seen only once; the top ten take over 1.1%. This TCR derives from a human patient who received an intestinal transplant, so some T cells may come from the graft donor. The genes are TRBV27 and TRBJ2-7, with a possible D match to TRBD2 (5 bases). The material sequenced was PBMCs, taken 255 days after intestinal transplant. The CDR3 nucleotides are TGTGCCAGCGGAGGTGCCGTGTTCGGGGAGCAGTACTTC. This translates into CASGGAVFGEQYF.